There are a few counts of the clone carrying this T cell receptor beta chain. With 6 bases removed from V and 7 bases from J, the gap between germline ends came to 14 bases. The CDR3 runs to 13 residues. Germline-derived CDR1 and CDR2 are SGHTA and FQGNSA. The entry originates in a study of blood T cell repertoires in COVID-19. Whole-study context: Both acute and convalescent COVID-19 samples were obtained from the United States, Italy and Spain.

Clones were sequenced by immunoSEQ multiplex PCR, and TCRdb holds only the in-frame ones, with some missing. The sample holds more than 55,000 clones, 60% to 80% seen once. Source material: peripheral blood. The V call is TRBV7-2, the J call TRBJ2-3; possibly TRBD2 for D (7 bases). This clonotype was sampled from a man between 60 and 70 years old with acute or convalescent COVID-19. CDR3 bases: TGTGCCAGCAGGGGGGGGGCGAGTCATACGCAGTATTTT. This codes for CASRGGASHTQYF.